This TCR beta chain was documented in a study of blood T cell repertoires in COVID-19. On the study more broadly: Sample material is recorded as cDNA or gDNA derived from T cells, B-cell-depleted T cells, or PBMCs.

V was trimmed by 5 bases and J by 1 base, leaving 11 bases between them. The germline gives CDR1 SGHNT, CDR2 YENEEA. This CDR3 contains 14 residues. In the study's own analysis: For nucleated cells, counts were estimated from reference gene primer amplification. TCRdb's table, derived via immunoSEQ multiplex PCR, lists solely in-frame clones and lacks some. V, J and clone size are those of that table, while D and trimming were read from the DNA. The sample has around 120,000 clones, roughly 88% seen once; the top ten hold 6.5% to 9%. Sample: peripheral blood. The TCR was taken from a man aged 45-65 years with acute or convalescent COVID-19. The chain links TRBV11-3 to TRBJ1-1, with TRBD1 as a possible D gene (6 bases). CDR3 region: CASSTGQSNTEAFF. The CDR3 region has the DNA TGTGCCAGCAGCACGGGACAATCGAACACTGAAGCTTTCTTT.